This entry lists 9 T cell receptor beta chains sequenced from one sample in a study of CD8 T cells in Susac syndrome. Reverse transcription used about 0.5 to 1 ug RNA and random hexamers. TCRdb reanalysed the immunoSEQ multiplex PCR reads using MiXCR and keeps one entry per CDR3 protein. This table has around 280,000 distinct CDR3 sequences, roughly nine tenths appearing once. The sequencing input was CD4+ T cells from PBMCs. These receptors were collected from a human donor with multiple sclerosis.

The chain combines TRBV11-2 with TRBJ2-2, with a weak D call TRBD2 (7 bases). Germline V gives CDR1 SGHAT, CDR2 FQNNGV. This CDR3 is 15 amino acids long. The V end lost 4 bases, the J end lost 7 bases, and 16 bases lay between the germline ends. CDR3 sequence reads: CASSSTGGRVGELFF. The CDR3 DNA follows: TGTGCCAGCAGCTCAACGGGGGGCCGTGTCGGGGAGCTGTTTTTT. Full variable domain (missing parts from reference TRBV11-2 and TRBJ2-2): EAGVAQSPRYKIIEKRQSVAFWCNPISGHATLYWYQQILGQGPKLLIQFQNNGVVDDSQLPKDRFSAERLKGVDSTLKIQPAKLEDSAVYLCASSSTGGRVGELFFGEGSRLTVL.

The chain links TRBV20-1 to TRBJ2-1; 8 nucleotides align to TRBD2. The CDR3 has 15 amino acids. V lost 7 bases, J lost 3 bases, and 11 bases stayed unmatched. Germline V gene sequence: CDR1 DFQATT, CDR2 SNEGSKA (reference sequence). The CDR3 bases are TGCAGTGTCTCCGCAGCGGGAGTCCACTACAATGAGCAGTTCTTC. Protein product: CSVSAAGVHYNEQFF.

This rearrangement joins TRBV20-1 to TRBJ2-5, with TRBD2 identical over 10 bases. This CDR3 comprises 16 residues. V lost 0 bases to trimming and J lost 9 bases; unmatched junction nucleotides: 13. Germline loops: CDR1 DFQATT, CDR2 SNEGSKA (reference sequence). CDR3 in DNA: TGCAGTGCTAGAGAAGTTGCTAGCGGGAGCAAGGGGGCCCAGTACTTC. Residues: CSAREVASGSKGAQYF.

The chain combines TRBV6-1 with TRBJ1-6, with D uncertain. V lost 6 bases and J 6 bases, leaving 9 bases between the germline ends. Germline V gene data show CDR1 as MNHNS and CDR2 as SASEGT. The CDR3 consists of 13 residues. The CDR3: CASSGILNSPLHF. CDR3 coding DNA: TGTGCCAGCAGCGGGATCCTTAATTCACCCCTCCACTTT.

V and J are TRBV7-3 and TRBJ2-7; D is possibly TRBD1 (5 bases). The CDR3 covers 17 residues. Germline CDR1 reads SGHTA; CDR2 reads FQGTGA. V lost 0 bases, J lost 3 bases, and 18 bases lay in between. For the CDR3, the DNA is TGTGCCAGCAGCTTAACGCCTTACCGCCTAGGGGACTACGAGCAGTACTTC. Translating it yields CASSLTPYRLGDYEQYF.

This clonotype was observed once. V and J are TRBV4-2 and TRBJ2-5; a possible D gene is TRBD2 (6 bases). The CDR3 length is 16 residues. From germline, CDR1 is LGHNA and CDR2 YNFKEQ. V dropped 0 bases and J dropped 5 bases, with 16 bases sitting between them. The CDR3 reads CASSQDLYGAGETQYF. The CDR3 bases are TGTGCCAGCAGCCAAGATTTATACGGGGCGGGGGAGACCCAGTACTTC.

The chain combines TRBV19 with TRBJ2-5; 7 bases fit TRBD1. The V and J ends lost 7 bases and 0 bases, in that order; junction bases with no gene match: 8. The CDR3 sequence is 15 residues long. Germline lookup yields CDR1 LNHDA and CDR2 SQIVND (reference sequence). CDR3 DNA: TGTGCCAGTACCCCGGGACAGCTGTACCAAGAGACCCAGTACTTC. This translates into CASTPGQLYQETQYF.

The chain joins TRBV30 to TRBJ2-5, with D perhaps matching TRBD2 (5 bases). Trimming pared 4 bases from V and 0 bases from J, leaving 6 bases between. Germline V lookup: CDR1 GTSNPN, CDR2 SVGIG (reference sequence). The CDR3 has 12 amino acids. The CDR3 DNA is TGTGCCTGGACGGGAAACCAAGAGACCCAGTACTTC. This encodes CAWTGNQETQYF.

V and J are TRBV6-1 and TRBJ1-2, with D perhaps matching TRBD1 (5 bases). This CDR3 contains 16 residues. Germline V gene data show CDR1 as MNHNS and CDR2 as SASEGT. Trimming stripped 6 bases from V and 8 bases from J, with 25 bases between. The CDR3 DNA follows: TGTGCCAGCAGCCGCGCCTCTCGGTGGGGGGAGGACGGCTACACCTTC. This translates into CASSRASRWGEDGYTF.